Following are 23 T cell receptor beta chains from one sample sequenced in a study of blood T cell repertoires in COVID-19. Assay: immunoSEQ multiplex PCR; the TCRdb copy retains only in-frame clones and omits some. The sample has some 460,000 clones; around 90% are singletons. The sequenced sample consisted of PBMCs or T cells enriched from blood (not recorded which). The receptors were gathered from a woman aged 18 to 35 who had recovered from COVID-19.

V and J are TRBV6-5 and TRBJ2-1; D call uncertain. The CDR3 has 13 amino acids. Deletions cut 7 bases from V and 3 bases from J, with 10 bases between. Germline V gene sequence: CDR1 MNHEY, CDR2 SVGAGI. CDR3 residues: CASIPPLYNEQFF. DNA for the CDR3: TGTGCCAGCATCCCTCCTCTCTACAATGAGCAGTTCTTC.

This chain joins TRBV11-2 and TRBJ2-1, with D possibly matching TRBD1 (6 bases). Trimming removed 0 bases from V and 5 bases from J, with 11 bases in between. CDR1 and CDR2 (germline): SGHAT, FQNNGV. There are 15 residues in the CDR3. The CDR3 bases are TGTGCCAGCAGCTTAGAGGGGACACCTAACAATGAGCAGTTCTTC. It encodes CASSLEGTPNNEQFF.

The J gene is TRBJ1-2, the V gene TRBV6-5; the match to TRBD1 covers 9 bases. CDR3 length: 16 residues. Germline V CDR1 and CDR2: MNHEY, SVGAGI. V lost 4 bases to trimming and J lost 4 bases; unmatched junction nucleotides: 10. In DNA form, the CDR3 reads TGTGCCAGCAGTTGGACAGGGGCCGTGATCGGCTATGGCTACACCTTC. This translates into CASSWTGAVIGYGYTF.

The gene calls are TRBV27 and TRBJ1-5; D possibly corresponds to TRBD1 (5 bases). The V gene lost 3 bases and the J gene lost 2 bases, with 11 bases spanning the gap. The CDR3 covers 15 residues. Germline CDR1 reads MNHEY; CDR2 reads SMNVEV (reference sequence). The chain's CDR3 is CASSLGGTRNQPQHF. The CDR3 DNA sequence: TGTGCCAGCAGTTTGGGGGGGACTCGCAATCAGCCCCAGCATTTT.

CDR3 protein: CASSLRQGYTEAFF. CDR3 bases: TGTGCCAGCAGTCTCCGTCAGGGGTACACTGAAGCTTTCTTT. V and J are TRBV27 and TRBJ1-1; TRBD1 is a possible D gene (6 bases). The germline V and J ends were trimmed by 5 bases and 3 bases, with 13 bases remaining between them. This CDR3 contains 14 residues. In germline, CDR1 is MNHEY, CDR2 SMNVEV (reference sequence).

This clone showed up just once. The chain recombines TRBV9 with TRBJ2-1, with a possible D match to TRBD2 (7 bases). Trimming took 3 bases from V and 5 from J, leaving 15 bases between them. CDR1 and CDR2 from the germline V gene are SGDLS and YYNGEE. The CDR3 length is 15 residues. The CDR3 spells CASSEGGWPDNEQFF. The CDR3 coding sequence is TGTGCCAGCAGCGAGGGGGGGTGGCCCGACAATGAGCAGTTCTTC.

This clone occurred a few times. This CDR3 is CASSEEGRGFEAFF. The CDR3 bases are TGTGCCAGCAGTGAGGAGGGAAGAGGATTTGAAGCTTTCTTT. V and J are TRBV2 and TRBJ1-1; D remains unclear. V dropped 3 bases and J dropped 7 bases, with 15 bases sitting between them. The CDR3 runs to 14 residues. CDR1 and CDR2 from the germline V gene are SNHLY and FYNNEI.

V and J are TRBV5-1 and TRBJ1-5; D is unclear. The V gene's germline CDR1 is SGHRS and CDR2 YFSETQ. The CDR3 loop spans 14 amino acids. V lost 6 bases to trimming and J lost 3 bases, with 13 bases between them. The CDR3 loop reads CASKGEGINQPQHF. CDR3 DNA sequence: TGCGCCAGCAAAGGAGAAGGTATCAATCAGCCCCAGCATTTT. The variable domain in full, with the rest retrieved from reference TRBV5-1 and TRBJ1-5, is KAGVTQTPRYLIKTRGQQVTLSCSPISGHRSVSWYQQTPGQGLQFLFEYFSETQRNKGNFPGRFSGRQFSNSRSEMNVSTLELGDSALYLCASKGEGINQPQHFGDGTRLSIL.

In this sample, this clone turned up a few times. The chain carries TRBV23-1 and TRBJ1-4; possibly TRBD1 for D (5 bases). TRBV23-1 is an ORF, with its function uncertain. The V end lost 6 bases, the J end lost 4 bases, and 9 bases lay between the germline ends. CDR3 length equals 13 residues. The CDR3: CASSRALNEKLFF. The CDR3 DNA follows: TGCGCCAGCAGCAGGGCTCTTAATGAAAAACTGTTTTTT.

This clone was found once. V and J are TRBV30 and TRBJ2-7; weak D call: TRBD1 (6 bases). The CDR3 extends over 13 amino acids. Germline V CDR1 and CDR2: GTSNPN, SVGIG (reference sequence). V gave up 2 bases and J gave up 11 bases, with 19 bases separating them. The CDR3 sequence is CAWSPGQLPMKYF. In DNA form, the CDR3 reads TGTGCCTGGAGTCCCGGACAGCTCCCTATGAAGTACTTC.

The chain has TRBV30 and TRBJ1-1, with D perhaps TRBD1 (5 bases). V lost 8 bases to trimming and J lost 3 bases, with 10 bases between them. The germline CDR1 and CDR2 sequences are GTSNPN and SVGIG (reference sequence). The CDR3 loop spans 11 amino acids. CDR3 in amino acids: CARREDTEAFF. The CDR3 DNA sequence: TGTGCCCGCAGGGAGGACACTGAAGCTTTCTTT.

The CDR3 reads CASNPRQGDSPLHF. DNA of the CDR3: TGTGCCAGCAATCCCAGGCAGGGGGATTCACCCCTCCACTTT. The V gene is TRBV2, the J gene TRBJ1-6; TRBD1 matches at 7 bases. Looked up from germline, CDR1 is SNHLY and CDR2 is FYNNEI. This CDR3 is 14 amino acids long. With 7 bases clipped from V and 8 bases from J, the junction kept 8 bases outside the gene matches.

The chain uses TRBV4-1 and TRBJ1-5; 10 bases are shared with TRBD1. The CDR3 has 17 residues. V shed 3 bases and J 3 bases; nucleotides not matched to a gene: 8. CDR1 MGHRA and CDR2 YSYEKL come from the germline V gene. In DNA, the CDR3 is TGCGCCAGCAGCCAGGGGGGACAGGGGAAGAACAATCAGCCCCAGCATTTT. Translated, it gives CASSQGGQGKNNQPQHF.

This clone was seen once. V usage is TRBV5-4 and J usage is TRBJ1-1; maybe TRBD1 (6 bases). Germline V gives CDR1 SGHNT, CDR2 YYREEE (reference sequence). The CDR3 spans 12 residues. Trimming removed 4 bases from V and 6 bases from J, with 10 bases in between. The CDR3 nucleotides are TGTGCCAGCAGCCAACGACAGGCTGAAGCTTTCTTT. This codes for CASSQRQAEAFF.

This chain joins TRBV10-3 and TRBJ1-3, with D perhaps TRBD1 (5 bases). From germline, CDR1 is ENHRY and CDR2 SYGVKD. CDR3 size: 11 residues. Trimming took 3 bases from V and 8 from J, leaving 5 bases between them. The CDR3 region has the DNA TGTGCCATCAGTGAAGGGGACACCATATATTTT. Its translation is CAISEGDTIYF.

The CDR3 spells CASSFGGLGAFF. The CDR3 DNA reads TGTGCCAGCAGCTTTGGGGGCCTCGGGGCTTTCTTT. This chain links TRBV5-6 with TRBJ1-1; TRBD1 might be the D (6 bases). V was shortened by 2 bases and J by 11 bases, with 13 bases between the two germline ends. Per germline, CDR1 SGHDT and CDR2 YYEEEE. This CDR3 contains 12 residues.

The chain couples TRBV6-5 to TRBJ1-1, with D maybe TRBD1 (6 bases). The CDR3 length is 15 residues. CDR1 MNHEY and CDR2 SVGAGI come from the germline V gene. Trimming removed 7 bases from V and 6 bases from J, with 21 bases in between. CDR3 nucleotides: TGTGCCAGCACCCGAGAAGGGGGGGACCTTTCTGAAGCTTTCTTT. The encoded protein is CASTREGGDLSEAFF.

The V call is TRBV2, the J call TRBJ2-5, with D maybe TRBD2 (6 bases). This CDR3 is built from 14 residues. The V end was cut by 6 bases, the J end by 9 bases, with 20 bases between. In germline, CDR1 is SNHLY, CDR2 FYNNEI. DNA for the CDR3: TGTGCCAGCAGCGGGGACGGAGGGTCGGAGGCCCAGTACTTC. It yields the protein CASSGDGGSEAQYF.

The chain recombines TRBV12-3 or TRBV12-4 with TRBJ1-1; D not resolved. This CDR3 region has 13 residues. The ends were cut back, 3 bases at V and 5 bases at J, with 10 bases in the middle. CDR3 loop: CASSFSVRTEAFF. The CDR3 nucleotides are TGTGCCAGCAGTTTTTCGGTGAGGACTGAAGCTTTCTTT.

CDR3 sequence: CASSSREASTDTQYF. The CDR3 DNA reads as TGCGCCAGCAGCTCTAGAGAAGCTAGCACAGATACGCAGTATTTT. V and J are TRBV5-1 and TRBJ2-3, with D unresolved. CDR1 and CDR2 from the germline V gene are SGHRS and YFSETQ. The CDR3 is 15 amino acids. The ends were cut back, 3 bases at V and 0 bases at J, with 11 bases in the middle. The entire variable domain, with the rest obtained from reference TRBV5-1 and TRBJ2-3, is as follows: KAGVTQTPRYLIKTRGQQVTLSCSPISGHRSVSWYQQTPGQGLQFLFEYFSETQRNKGNFPGRFSGRQFSNSRSEMNVSTLELGDSALYLCASSSREASTDTQYFGPGTRLTVL.

The CDR3 is CASSLNRGQPQHF. CDR3 sequence (DNA): TGTGCCAGCAGCTTGAACAGGGGACAGCCCCAGCATTTT. The chain couples TRBV5-4 to TRBJ1-5; TRBD1 matches 7 bases. CDR3 length: 13 amino acids. CDR1 and CDR2 (germline): SGHNT, YYREEE (reference sequence). J lost 7 bases, V lost 1 base, and 2 bases had no gene match. Full variable domain (outside the CDR3, taken from reference TRBV5-4 and TRBJ1-5): ETGVTQSPTHLIKTRGQQVTLRCSSQSGHNTVSWYQQALGQGPQFIFQYYREEENGRGNFPPRFSGLQFPNYSSELNVNALELDDSALYLCASSLNRGQPQHFGDGTRLSIL.

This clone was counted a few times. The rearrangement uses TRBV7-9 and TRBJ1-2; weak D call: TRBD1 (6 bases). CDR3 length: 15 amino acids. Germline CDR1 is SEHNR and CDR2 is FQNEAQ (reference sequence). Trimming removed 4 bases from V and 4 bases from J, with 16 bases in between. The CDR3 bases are TGTGCCAGCAGCTCATCGATGACAGGACTCTATGGCTACACCTTC. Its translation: CASSSSMTGLYGYTF.

The CDR3 region is CASSLAGGPYEQYF. CDR3 in DNA: TGTGCCAGCAGCTTAGCGGGGGGGCCCTACGAGCAGTACTTC. The genes are TRBV5-5 and TRBJ2-7; the match to TRBD2 covers 10 bases. V was pared by 2 bases and J by 2 bases, with 1 base of the junction left unmatched. The CDR3 extends over 14 amino acids. Germline CDR1 SGHKS, CDR2 YYEKEE (reference sequence).